Listed below are T cell receptor beta chains from one sample, sequenced in a study of breast tumors, draining lymph nodes, adjacent tissues. TCRdb re-called the multiplex PCR reads through MiXCR, storing one row per CDR3 protein. The sample holds 150,000 to 200,000 distinct CDR3 sequences, roughly 35% seen once. What was sequenced was axillary lymph node tissue. These receptor sequences come from a female donor with breast cancer. Some clones in this sample may be carry-over from other donors' samples. Both conserved end residues are part of each CDR3. A D gene is named only where the DNA matches it firmly. The size field is filled for only some rows; it gives once, few, many or a size class.

d_call j_call v_call clone_size cdr3_aa cdr3_nt
- TRBJ2-4 TRBV11-2 many CASSLAPTGLGAKNIQYF TGTGCCAGCAGCTTAGCCCCGACCGGGTTGGGGGCCAAAAACATTCAGTACTTC
TRBD1 TRBJ2-5 TRBV19 many CASSHGEQGETQYF TGTGCCAGTAGTCACGGGGAACAGGGGGAGACCCAGTACTTC
- TRBJ2-5 TRBV20-1 many CSASDPQSSQTGSQETQYF TGCAGTGCTAGTGACCCCCAGAGTTCCCAGACAGGATCGCAAGAGACCCAGTACTTC
TRBD1 TRBJ1-2 TRBV6-6 many CASSYRAGGDYGYTF TGTGCCAGCAGTTACCGGGCAGGGGGGGACTATGGCTACACCTTC
TRBD2 TRBJ2-1 TRBV7-6 many CASSGRVGLAGDRIYNEQFF TGTGCCAGCAGCGGGCGGGTGGGACTAGCGGGGGACCGCATCTACAATGAGCAGTTCTTC
- TRBJ1-4 TRBV19 many CASSILGLAEKLFF TGTGCCAGTAGTATATTAGGGTTGGCTGAAAAACTGTTTTTT
- TRBJ2-1 TRBV12-3/TRBV12-4 many CASRSWGGGEQFF TGTGCCAGCAGGTCGTGGGGGGGCGGAGAGCAGTTCTTC
TRBD1 TRBJ1-4 TRBV28 - CASSAQQGTNEKLFF TGTGCCAGCAGTGCCCAACAGGGGACTAATGAAAAACTGTTTTTT
TRBD1 TRBJ1-5 TRBV5-6 many CASSVTGGAQPQHF TGTGCCAGCAGTGTGACAGGGGGCGCCCAGCCCCAGCATTTT
TRBD1 TRBJ2-5 TRBV7-2 - CASSFTGVDTGTEFQETQYF TGTGCCAGCAGCTTTACCGGGGTTGACACCGGGACAGAGTTTCAAGAGACCCAGTACTTC
- TRBJ1-1 TRBV11-3 few CASSLDYNTEAFF TGTGCCAGCAGCCTGGACTATAACACTGAAGCTTTCTTT
TRBD1 TRBJ2-2 TRBV2 many CATSGQPNTGELFF TGTGCCACCTCGGGACAGCCGAACACCGGGGAGCTGTTTTTT
- TRBJ2-7 TRBV5-1 many CASSSILGVGEQYF TGCGCCAGCAGCTCGATTCTAGGAGTAGGCGAGCAGTACTTC
- TRBJ1-6 TRBV11-2 many CASSLDQLRNSPLHF TGTGCCAGCAGCTTAGATCAGTTGCGGAATTCACCCCTCCACTTT
TRBD2 TRBJ2-5 TRBV3-1 many CASSSSGGIQETQYF TGTGCCAGCAGCAGTAGCGGGGGCATCCAAGAGACCCAGTACTTC
- TRBJ2-3 TRBV10-1 many CASSAGGTTDTQYF TGCGCCAGCAGTGCGGGCGGAACCACAGATACGCAGTATTTT
- TRBJ1-2 TRBV2 - CTSARDGYTF TGCACCAGTGCTAGGGACGGCTACACCTTC
- TRBJ2-1 TRBV5-1 many CASSKGTPYNEQFF TGCGCCAGCAGTAAAGGGACACCCTACAATGAGCAGTTCTTC
- TRBJ2-7 TRBV10-3 - CAISRTASEQHF TGTGCCATCAGCCGAACGGCTAGTGAGCAGCACTTC
TRBD1 TRBJ2-7 TRBV2 - CASSGWGQGSEQYF TGTGCCAGCAGTGGGTGGGGACAGGGGTCCGAGCAGTACTTC
- TRBJ2-1 TRBV25-1 once CASSDRGAGAYYNEQFF TGTGCCAGCAGTGATCGGGGGGCAGGGGCTTACTACAATGAGCAGTTCTTC
- TRBJ2-2 TRBV6-1 many CAVSRHGVAGELFF TGTGCCGTCAGCCGACACGGGGTCGCCGGGGAGCTGTTTTTT
- TRBJ2-1 TRBV9 - CASSVGSRPDNEQFF TGTGCCAGCAGCGTAGGTAGCCGTCCCGACAATGAGCAGTTCTTC
TRBD1 TRBJ2-7 TRBV5-1 many CASRPGTDGVHEQYF TGCGCCAGCAGGCCCGGGACAGACGGAGTCCACGAGCAGTACTTC
TRBD1 TRBJ2-4 TRBV20-1 many CSVQTGAKNIQYF TGCAGTGTTCAGACAGGGGCCAAAAACATTCAGTACTTC
TRBD1 TRBJ1-1 TRBV5-1 few CASGTGAEAFF TGCGCCAGCGGGACAGGGGCTGAAGCTTTCTTT
- TRBJ2-3 TRBV12-3/TRBV12-4 many CASSLTRRTDTQYF TGTGCCAGCAGTTTAACCAGGCGCACAGATACGCAGTATTTT
TRBD1 TRBJ1-2 TRBV12-3/TRBV12-4 many CASSPTGQGLGYTF TGTGCCAGCAGCCCTACCGGACAGGGTTTAGGCTACACCTTC
- TRBJ1-3 TRBV15 many CATTKGGFSGNTIYF TGTGCCACCACCAAGGGGGGATTCTCTGGAAACACCATATATTTT
TRBD1 TRBJ1-5 TRBV6-1 many CASSAQTGLEISNQPQHF TGTGCCAGCAGTGCGCAGACAGGGTTGGAGATAAGCAATCAGCCCCAGCATTTT
- TRBJ1-2 TRBV28 many CASSLSGGAYGYTF TGTGCCAGCAGTTTATCTGGGGGGGCCTATGGCTACACCTTC
TRBD1 TRBJ2-5 TRBV20-1 - CSAPRRGTGVHQTQYF TGCAGTGCTCCAAGAAGGGGGACAGGAGTTCATCAGACCCAGTACTTC
TRBD1 TRBJ1-1 TRBV12-3/TRBV12-4 - CASSPGTGNTEAFF TGTGCCAGCAGTCCCGGGACAGGGAACACTGAAGCTTTCTTT
- TRBJ1-2 TRBV4-2 - CASSQDSREYGYTF TGTGCCAGCAGCCAAGACTCCAGGGAGTATGGCTACACCTTC
TRBD1 TRBJ1-4 TRBV4-2 many CASSRTGTGDEKLFF TGTGCCAGCAGCCGGACCGGGACAGGGGATGAAAAACTGTTTTTT
TRBD2 TRBJ2-5 TRBV9 many CASSAEERGGYLETQYF TGTGCCAGCAGCGCCGAAGAGCGGGGGGGTTATCTGGAGACCCAGTACTTC
- TRBJ2-5 TRBV7-8 many CASSPVGKAQQETQYF TGTGCCAGCAGCCCAGTCGGCAAGGCGCAGCAAGAGACCCAGTACTTC
TRBD2 TRBJ2-7 TRBV28 - CASSPRTSYSYEQYF TGTGCCAGCAGTCCGCGGACTAGCTACTCCTACGAGCAGTACTTC
- TRBJ2-2 TRBV30 many CAWSLHQNTGELFF TGTGCCTGGAGTTTGCATCAGAACACCGGGGAGCTGTTTTTT
TRBD2 TRBJ2-3 TRBV10-1 - CASSDGTSRRSDTQYF TGCGCCAGCAGTGACGGGACTAGCAGGAGGTCGGATACGCAGTATTTT
TRBD2 TRBJ2-5 TRBV7-9 many CASSLKRGGLETQYF TGTGCCAGCAGCTTAAAGCGGGGGGGTCTGGAGACCCAGTACTTC
- TRBJ1-2 TRBV7-6 few CASSLVGGGYGYTF TGTGCCAGCAGCTTAGTAGGGGGGGGCTATGGCTACACCTTC
- TRBJ2-3 TRBV24-1 many CATGVGDTQYF TGTGCCACCGGGGTGGGGGATACGCAGTATTTT
TRBD1 TRBJ2-7 TRBV5-5 many CASSLVGQGSYEQYF TGTGCCAGCAGCTTGGTAGGACAGGGGTCCTACGAGCAGTACTTC
- TRBJ2-2 TRBV11-3 many CASSLGRKYTGELFF TGTGCCAGCAGCTTAGGCCGGAAGTACACCGGGGAGCTGTTTTTT
- TRBJ1-4 TRBV9 - CASSVNPGSYNEKLFF TGTGCCAGCAGCGTAAATCCCGGGAGTTACAATGAAAAACTGTTTTTT
- TRBJ1-2 TRBV20-1 - CSASEGIIGYTF TGCAGTGCTAGCGAGGGGATAATTGGCTACACCTTC
- TRBJ1-4 TRBV11-1 once CASSPANQPGEKLFF TGTGCCAGCAGCCCAGCGAACCAGCCGGGTGAAAAACTGTTTTTT
TRBD2 TRBJ2-2 TRBV2 many CASRGLAGRTGELFF TGTGCCAGCAGAGGACTAGCGGGCCGAACCGGGGAGCTGTTTTTT
TRBD1 TRBJ1-2 TRBV3-1 many CASSMTGGYYGYTF TGTGCCAGCAGTATGACAGGGGGCTACTATGGCTACACCTTC
- TRBJ2-7 TRBV6-1 - CASNRGLVYEQYF TGCGCCAGCAATCGTGGCCTTGTGTACGAGCAGTACTTC
TRBD1 TRBJ2-6 TRBV25-1 - CASSRDSDSGANVLTF TGTGCCAGCAGCCGGGACAGCGACTCTGGGGCCAACGTCCTGACTTTC
- TRBJ2-5 TRBV7-2 - CASSRGTETQYF TGTGCCAGCAGCCGGGGGACAGAGACCCAGTACTTC
TRBD1 TRBJ2-5 TRBV30 many CAWSTGQGSFAETQYF TGTGCCTGGAGTACGGGACAGGGATCCTTTGCGGAGACCCAGTACTTC
TRBD1 TRBJ2-1 TRBV10-3 many CAITRTGRVLYNEQFF TGTGCCATCACGCGGACAGGAAGGGTACTATACAATGAGCAGTTCTTC